This entry describes one TCR beta chain. Its antigen remains unidentified. The data were obtained in a study of PD-1 blockade in classical Hodgkin lymphoma. The overall study: Each patient was given nivolumab 3 mg/kg through a vein every 2 weeks.

Germline trimming cut 7 bases from V and 6 bases from J; bases unmatched to any gene: 13. This CDR3 contains 16 residues. The germline gives CDR1 MNHNY, CDR2 SVGAGI (reference sequence). All patients relapsed after autologous stem cell transplantation, and brentuximab vedotin exposure varied. TCRdb keeps only in-frame clones here, not all; method: immunoSEQ multiplex PCR. The sample holds some 41,000 clones, 65% to 85% seen once. Study-wide results and limits: Reasons behind the repertoire differences stay unclear, perhaps disease activity or earlier therapy.

This sample comprised peripheral blood mononuclear cells (PBMCs), obtained before the second cycle of nivolumab. This clonotype was obtained from a human donor with classical Hodgkin lymphoma. The gene calls are TRBV6-6 and TRBJ2-1, with 9 nucleotides matching TRBD2. CDR3: CASTDPGASGTNEQFF. In DNA, the CDR3 is TGTGCCAGCACCGACCCCGGGGCTAGCGGGACCAATGAGCAGTTCTTC.